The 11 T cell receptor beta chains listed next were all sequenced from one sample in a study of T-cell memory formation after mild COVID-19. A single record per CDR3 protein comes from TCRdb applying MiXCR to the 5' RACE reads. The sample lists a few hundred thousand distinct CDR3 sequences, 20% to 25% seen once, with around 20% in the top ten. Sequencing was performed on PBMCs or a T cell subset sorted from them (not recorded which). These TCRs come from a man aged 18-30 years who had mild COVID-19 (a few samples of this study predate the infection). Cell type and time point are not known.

CDR3: CASSASPPSGGEQFF. The CDR3 coding sequence is TGTGCCAGCAGTGCCTCCCCCCCTAGCGGGGGGGAGCAGTTCTTC. The chain combines TRBV27 with TRBJ2-1, with 11 nucleotides matching TRBD2. The trim removed 5 bases at V and 10 bases at J, leaving 10 bases unmatched. Germline loops: CDR1 MNHEY, CDR2 SMNVEV (reference sequence). This CDR3 has 15 amino acids.

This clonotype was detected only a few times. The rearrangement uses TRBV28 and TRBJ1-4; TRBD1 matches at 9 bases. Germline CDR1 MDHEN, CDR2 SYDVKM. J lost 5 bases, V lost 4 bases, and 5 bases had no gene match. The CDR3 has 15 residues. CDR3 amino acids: CASSSLTGGNEKLFF. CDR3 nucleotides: TGTGCCAGCAGTTCCCTGACAGGGGGAAATGAAAAACTGTTTTTT.

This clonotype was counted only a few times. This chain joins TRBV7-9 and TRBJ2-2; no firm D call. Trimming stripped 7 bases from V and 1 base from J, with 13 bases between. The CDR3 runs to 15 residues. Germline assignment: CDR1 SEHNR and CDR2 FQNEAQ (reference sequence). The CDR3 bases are TGTGCCAGCACCCCCCCTTTCGGGAACACCGGGGAGCTGTTTTTT. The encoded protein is CASTPPFGNTGELFF.

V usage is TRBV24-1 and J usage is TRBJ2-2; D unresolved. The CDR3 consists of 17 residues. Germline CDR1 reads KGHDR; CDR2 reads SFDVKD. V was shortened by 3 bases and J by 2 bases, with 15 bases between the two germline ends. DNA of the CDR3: TGTGCCACCAGTGATAAACGGGCCTCCACCAACACCGGGGAGCTGTTTTTT. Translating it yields CATSDKRASTNTGELFF.

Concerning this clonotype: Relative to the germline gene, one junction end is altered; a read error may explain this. CDR3 in DNA: TGTGCCAGCAGTTATGACGCGGGGGAGAACACCTGGGAGCTGTTTTTT. It is translated as CASSYDAGENTWELFF. This rearrangement joins TRBV6-2 or TRBV6-3 to TRBJ2-2, with TRBD2 matching 7 bases. The CDR3 is 16 amino acids. CDR1 is MNHEY, CDR2 SVGEGT, per germline.

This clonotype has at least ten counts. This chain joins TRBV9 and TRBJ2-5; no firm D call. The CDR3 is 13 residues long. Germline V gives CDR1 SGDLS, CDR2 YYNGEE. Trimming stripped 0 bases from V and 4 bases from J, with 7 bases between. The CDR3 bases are TGTGCCAGCAGCGTAGCTGTGGGAGAGACCCAGTACTTC. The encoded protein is CASSVAVGETQYF.

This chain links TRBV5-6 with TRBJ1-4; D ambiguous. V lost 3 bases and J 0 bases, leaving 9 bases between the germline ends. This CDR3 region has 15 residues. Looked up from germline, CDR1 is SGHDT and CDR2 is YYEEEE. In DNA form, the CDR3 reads TGTGCCAGCAGCTACTCCCCGTCAACTAATGAAAAACTGTTTTTT. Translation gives CASSYSPSTNEKLFF.

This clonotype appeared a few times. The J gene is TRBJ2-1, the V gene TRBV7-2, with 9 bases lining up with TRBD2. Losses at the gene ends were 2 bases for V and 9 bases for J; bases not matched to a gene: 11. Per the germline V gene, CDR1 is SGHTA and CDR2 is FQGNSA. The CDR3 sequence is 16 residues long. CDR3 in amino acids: CASSLFSGGSLGEQFF. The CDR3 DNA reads TGTGCCAGCAGCTTATTTAGCGGGGGATCCTTGGGTGAGCAGTTCTTC.

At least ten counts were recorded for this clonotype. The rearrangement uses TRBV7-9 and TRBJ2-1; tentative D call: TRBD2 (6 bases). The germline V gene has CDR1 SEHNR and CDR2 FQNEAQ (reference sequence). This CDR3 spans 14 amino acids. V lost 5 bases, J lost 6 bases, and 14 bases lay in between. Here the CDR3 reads CASSEGLPGNEQFF. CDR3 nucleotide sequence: TGTGCCAGCAGCGAGGGACTCCCAGGCAATGAGCAGTTCTTC. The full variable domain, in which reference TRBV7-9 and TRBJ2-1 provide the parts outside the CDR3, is DTGVSQNPRHKITKRGQNVTFRCDPISEHNRLYWYRQTLGQGPEFLTYFQNEAQLEKSRLLSDRFSAERPKGSFSTLEIQRTEQGDSAMYLCASSEGLPGNEQFFGPGTRLTVL.

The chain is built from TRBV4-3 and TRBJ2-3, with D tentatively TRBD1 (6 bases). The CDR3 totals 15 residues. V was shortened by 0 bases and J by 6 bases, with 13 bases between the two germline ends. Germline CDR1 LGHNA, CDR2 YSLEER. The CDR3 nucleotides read TGCGCCAGCAGCCAAGATCTGGGGGCCCGCGATACGCAGTATTTT. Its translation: CASSQDLGARDTQYF.

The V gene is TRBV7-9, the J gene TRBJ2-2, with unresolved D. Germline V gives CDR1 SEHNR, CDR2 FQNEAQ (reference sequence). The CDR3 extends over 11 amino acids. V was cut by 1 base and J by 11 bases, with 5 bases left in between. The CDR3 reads CASSLDVELFF. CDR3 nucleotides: TGTGCCAGCAGCTTAGACGTAGAGCTGTTTTTT.